The present T cell receptor beta chain was sequenced within a study of T cell repertoires in cytomegalovirus infection. Across the study: Public TCR beta signature analysis indicated the presence of both CMV infection and matching HLA type.

One entry per CDR3 protein, called by TCRdb with MiXCR from the reads. Of approximately 250,000 distinct CDR3 sequences in the sample, around 8.7% were seen once. Overall study findings and caveats: Carriage of CMV together with the relevant HLA was identifiable through cumulative public TCR beta family frequency. The study found HLA-C-restricted CMV-specific TCR beta clonotypes dominating the ex vivo response.

This clonotype was picked up many times. Its target is unknown. This TCR was recovered from a human donor in good health (CMV status not recorded). Some clones in this sample may be carry-over from other donors' samples. The specimen sequenced was PBMCs.

CDR3 sequence reads: CAATRDRGNQPQHF. The CDR3 DNA follows: TGTGCCGCAACCCGGGACAGGGGCAATCAGCCCCAGCATTTT. V gene TRBV28 combines with J gene TRBJ1-5; TRBD1 agrees at 9 bases. V trimming: 11 bases; J trimming: 2 bases; junction bases outside the gene matches: 7. This CDR3 spans 14 amino acids. CDR1 MDHEN and CDR2 SYDVKM come from the germline V gene.